Following are 20 T cell receptor beta chains from one sample sequenced in a study of T cells after yellow fever vaccination. TCRdb re-called the 5' RACE reads with MiXCR, one entry per CDR3 protein. The table shows hundreds of thousands of distinct CDR3 sequences, with approximately 13% occurring only once. The specimen was PBMCs, collected on the day of the yellow fever booster vaccination. The receptors originated from a young man who received the YFV17D yellow fever vaccine.

The chain combines TRBV29-1 with TRBJ2-1, with D possibly TRBD1 on 6 matching bases. CDR1 is SQVTM and CDR2 is ANQGSEA in the germline V gene. Trimming left V 2 bases short and J 0 bases short, with 14 bases between. CDR3 length equals 16 residues. The CDR3 loop is CSVESGTGSSYNEQFF. CDR3 sequence (DNA): TGCAGCGTTGAATCTGGCACAGGGAGCTCCTACAATGAGCAGTTCTTC.

The rearrangement joins TRBV4-1 to TRBJ2-6; 8 nucleotides line up with TRBD1. Germline CDR1 and CDR2: MGHRA and YSYEKL. With 0 bases clipped from V and 1 base from J, the junction kept 8 bases outside the gene matches. The CDR3 length is 19 residues. CDR3 coding DNA: TGCGCCAGCAGCCAAGATGACAGGGGCGCCCTGTCTGGGGCCAACGTCCTGACTTTC. Protein: CASSQDDRGALSGANVLTF.

This clonotype showed up just a few times. V is TRBV7-2 and J is TRBJ2-3; D gene ambiguous. Trimming took 5 bases from V and 7 from J, leaving 7 bases between them. The CDR3 is 11 amino acids. CDR1 is SGHTA, CDR2 FQGNSA, per germline. CDR3 DNA sequence: TGTGCCAGCAGCAACACCTATACGCAGTATTTT. It encodes CASSNTYTQYF.

The chain uses TRBV7-9 and TRBJ2-7; 14 bases line up with TRBD2. From germline, CDR1 is SEHNR and CDR2 FQNEAQ (reference sequence). J lost 10 bases, V lost 5 bases, and 7 bases had no gene match. The CDR3 is 14 residues long. The CDR3 loop reads CASSQTSGRADQYF. CDR3 nucleotide sequence: TGTGCCAGCAGCCAGACTAGCGGGAGGGCCGATCAGTACTTC.

This clonotype was recorded a few times. The chain links TRBV10-3 to TRBJ2-7; D gene uncertain. The CDR3 length is 13 residues. Per the germline V gene, CDR1 is ENHRY and CDR2 is SYGVKD. With 6 bases removed from V and 0 bases from J, the gap between germline ends came to 9 bases. The CDR3 spells CAIRRPGSYEQYF. Written as DNA, the CDR3 is TGTGCCATCAGAAGACCGGGCTCCTACGAGCAGTACTTC.

The rearrangement links TRBV20-1 to TRBJ2-1; D is possibly TRBD2 (6 bases). Germline assignment: CDR1 DFQATT and CDR2 SNEGSKA (reference sequence). This CDR3 spans 13 amino acids. Trimming removed 0 bases at V and 9 bases at J, with 12 bases between. In DNA, the CDR3 is TGCAGTGCTAGAGATCTATCCGGGGGTGAGCAGTTCTTC. Translated: CSARDLSGGEQFF.

The chain recombines TRBV5-6 with TRBJ1-5; tentatively, D is TRBD1 (6 bases). Germline assignment: CDR1 SGHDT and CDR2 YYEEEE. Trimming pared 5 bases from V and 7 bases from J, leaving 16 bases between. The CDR3 sequence is 14 residues long. CDR3 region: CASSRKGGGQPQHF. The CDR3, as DNA: TGTGCCAGCAGTCGGAAGGGGGGCGGGCAGCCCCAGCATTTT.

V is TRBV13 and J is TRBJ2-7; 7 bases are shared with TRBD2. V lost 5 bases and J lost 3; bases outside the gene matches: 7. The CDR3 consists of 14 residues. The germline V gene encodes CDR1 PRHDT and CDR2 FYEKMQ (reference sequence). In nucleotides, the CDR3 is TGTGCCAGCAGCCCTGGGAGGGTCTGCTACGAGCAGTACTTC. Translation gives CASSPGRVCYEQYF.

This clonotype was observed a handful of times. The rearrangement joins TRBV5-1 to TRBJ2-7; no clear D gene. V gave up 1 base and J gave up 5 bases, with 10 bases separating them. The CDR3 consists of 13 residues. Germline CDR1 is SGHRS and CDR2 is YFSETQ. In DNA, the CDR3 is TGCGCCAGCAGCTTGAACCCGCGCAACGAGCAGTACTTC. Amino acid sequence: CASSLNPRNEQYF.

The chain has TRBV9 and TRBJ2-2; maybe TRBD2 (5 bases). The CDR3 spans 16 residues. Deletions cut 0 bases from V and 1 base from J, with 10 bases between. CDR1 is SGDLS, CDR2 YYNGEE, per germline. This CDR3 is CASSVGFGKNTGELFF. CDR3 DNA: TGTGCCAGCAGCGTAGGTTTCGGGAAGAACACCGGGGAGCTGTTTTTT. Complete variable domain (other parts from reference TRBV9 and TRBJ2-2): DSGVTQTPKHLITATGQRVTLRCSPRSGDLSVYWYQQSLDQGLQFLIQYYNGEERAKGNILERFSAQQFPDLHSELNLSSLELGDSALYFCASSVGFGKNTGELFFGEGSRLTVL.

The rearrangement links TRBV7-2 to TRBJ2-1; D is perhaps TRBD1 (6 bases). The CDR3 is 13 residues long. Germline CDR1 is SGHTA and CDR2 is FQGNSA. V lost 5 bases and J 5 bases, leaving 10 bases between the germline ends. The CDR3, as DNA: TGTGCCAGCAGCATGAACAGGGACAATGAGCAGTTCTTC. It specifies CASSMNRDNEQFF.

This clonotype showed up many times. The chain carries TRBV10-1 and TRBJ2-1, with a tentative D call TRBD2 (5 bases). CDR1 is WNHNN, CDR2 SYGVQD, per germline (reference sequence). Trimming removed 2 bases at V and 4 bases at J, with 15 bases between. This CDR3 has 16 residues. The CDR3 protein is CASSEGAETYYNEQFF. The DNA for the CDR3 is TGCGCCAGCAGTGAGGGAGCGGAAACCTATTACAATGAGCAGTTCTTC.

The rearrangement links TRBV6-2 or TRBV6-3 to TRBJ1-1; the D gene is possibly TRBD1 (5 bases). CDR1 and CDR2 (germline): MNHEY, SVGEGT. The CDR3 extends over 14 amino acids. V lost 2 bases and J 4 bases, leaving 11 bases between the germline ends. The CDR3 DNA reads TGTGCCAGCAGTTACCCCGGGGGGTTCACTGAAGCTTTCTTT. This codes for CASSYPGGFTEAFF.

The chain joins TRBV28 to TRBJ1-6; 7 bases fit TRBD1. The CDR3 runs 20 residues. Germline CDR1 reads MDHEN; CDR2 reads SYDVKM. V shed 6 bases, J shed 0 bases, and the junction held 17 bases outside the gene matches. The CDR3 coding sequence is TGTGCCAGCAGAGCGACCCGGGACAGCGAAATAAGCTCCTATAATTCACCCCTCCACTTT. Translated, it gives CASRATRDSEISSYNSPLHF.

The rearrangement uses TRBV5-6 and TRBJ1-1; D uncertain. CDR1 is SGHDT, CDR2 YYEEEE, per germline. Trimming pared 4 bases from V and 5 bases from J, leaving 12 bases between. CDR3 length equals 13 residues. CDR3 nucleotides: TGTGCCAGCAGCCACGGGAGCGGGACTGAAGCTTTCTTT. Its translation is CASSHGSGTEAFF.

This chain joins TRBV24-1 and TRBJ2-1; D remains unclear. Germline V gene lookup returns CDR1 KGHDR and CDR2 SFDVKD. This CDR3 has 13 amino acids. Trimming shortened V by 4 bases and J by 7 bases, and 10 bases separated the two germline ends. The CDR3 DNA sequence: TGTGCCACCAGTGACCCTATGAGTAATGAGCAGTTCTTC. Translated: CATSDPMSNEQFF.

Many counts were recorded for this clonotype. J is TRBJ2-2 and V is TRBV5-1; D remains ambiguous. The V end lost 1 base, the J end lost 5 bases, and 15 bases lay between the germline ends. Per the germline V gene, CDR1 is SGHRS and CDR2 is YFSETQ. This CDR3 is 16 amino acids long. CDR3 coding DNA: TGCGCCAGCAGCTTGTACGGCGGAGTGGGGACCGGGGAGCTGTTTTTT. Translation gives CASSLYGGVGTGELFF. Based on the CDR3 plus reference TRBV5-1 and TRBJ2-2, the full variable domain is KAGVTQTPRYLIKTRGQQVTLSCSPISGHRSVSWYQQTPGQGLQFLFEYFSETQRNKGNFPGRFSGRQFSNSRSEMNVSTLELGDSALYLCASSLYGGVGTGELFFGEGSRLTVL.

Only a few counts were recorded for this clonotype. The J gene is TRBJ2-5, the V gene TRBV20-1; 8 nucleotides agree with TRBD2. This CDR3 spans 14 amino acids. V shed 3 bases, J shed 5 bases, and the junction held 8 bases outside the gene matches. Per germline, CDR1 DFQATT and CDR2 SNEGSKA (reference sequence). CDR3 sequence reads: CSARRLASKETQYF. CDR3 DNA sequence: TGCAGTGCTAGGAGACTAGCGAGTAAGGAGACCCAGTACTTC.

The chain recombines TRBV12-3 or TRBV12-4 with TRBJ1-2; D is undetermined. The CDR3 loop spans 13 amino acids. Trimming left V 6 bases short and J 7 bases short, with 15 bases between. This chain's CDR3 is CASSPGPGFGYTF. Written as DNA, the CDR3 is TGTGCCAGCAGCCCCGGGCCGGGGTTTGGCTACACCTTC.

With respect to this clonotype: Relative to the germline gene, one junction end is altered; a read error may explain this. The chain links TRBV7-2 to TRBJ2-5; D not certain. CDR3 length: 13 residues. Germline CDR1 is SGHTA and CDR2 is FQGNSA. CDR3 in amino acids: CPSSLGVRETQYF. CDR3 nucleotides: TGTCCCAGCAGCTTAGGTGTCCGGGAGACCCAGTACTTC. The whole variable domain, remainder taken from reference TRBV7-2 and TRBJ2-5, is GAGVSQSPSNKVTEKGKDVELRCDPISGHTALYWYRQSLGQGLEFLIYFQGNSAPDKSGLPSDRFSAERTGGSVSTLTIQRTQQEDSAVYLCPSSLGVRETQYFGPGTRLLVL.